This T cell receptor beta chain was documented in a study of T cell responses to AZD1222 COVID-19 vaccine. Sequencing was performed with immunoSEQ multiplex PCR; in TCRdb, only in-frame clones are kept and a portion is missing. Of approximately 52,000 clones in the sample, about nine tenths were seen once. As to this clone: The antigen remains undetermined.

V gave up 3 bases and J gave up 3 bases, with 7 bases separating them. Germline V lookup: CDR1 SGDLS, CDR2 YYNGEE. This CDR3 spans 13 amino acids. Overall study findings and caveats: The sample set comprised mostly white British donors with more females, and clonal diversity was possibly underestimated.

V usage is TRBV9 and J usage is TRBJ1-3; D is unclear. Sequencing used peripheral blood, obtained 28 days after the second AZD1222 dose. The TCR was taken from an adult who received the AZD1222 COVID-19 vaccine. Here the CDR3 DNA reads TGTGCCAGCAGCGGAGACGTTGGAAACACCATATATTTT. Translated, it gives CASSGDVGNTIYF. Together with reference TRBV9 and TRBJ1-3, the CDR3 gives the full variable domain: DSGVTQTPKHLITATGQRVTLRCSPRSGDLSVYWYQQSLDQGLQFLIQYYNGEERAKGNILERFSAQQFPDLHSELNLSSLELGDSALYFCASSGDVGNTIYFGEGSWLTVV.